This T cell receptor (beta chain) appears in the sequencing data of a study of response to subunit inactivated influenza vaccine. General study points: Authors suggested that a seasonal influenza vaccination recruits few new T cells each time.

Each CDR3 protein gets one entry after TCRdb re-called the RT-PCR reads with MiXCR. The profile shows approximately 170,000 distinct CDR3 sequences, 14% of them singletons. This clonotype was counted at least ten times. Its antigen is unknown. V lost 3 bases to trimming and J lost 7 bases, with 13 bases between them. This CDR3 is 14 amino acids long. The clonotype was recovered from a man aged 50-59 years who received an inactivated influenza vaccine. The J gene is TRBJ1-3, the V gene TRBV12-3 or TRBV12-4; D perhaps matches TRBD1 (6 bases). The material was CD8+ T cells sorted from PBMCs, obtained roughly 5 days after vaccination. The CDR3 loop reads CASSLGGGWNTIYF. CDR3 nucleotide sequence: TGTGCCAGCAGTTTGGGGGGCGGTTGGAACACCATATATTTT.